This T cell receptor beta chain was sequenced during a study of blood T cell repertoires in COVID-19. The count of this clone is one. Sequenced by immunoSEQ multiplex PCR; TCRdb stores in-frame clones only, minus some. Of 100,000 to 150,000 clones in the sample, 88% were seen once. This TCR was recovered from a man in his fifties with acute or convalescent COVID-19. Sequencing was performed on peripheral blood.

The CDR3 loop reads CASSPAGETEAFF. Here the CDR3 DNA reads TGCGCCAGCAGCCCCGCGGGAGAGACTGAAGCTTTCTTT. J is TRBJ1-1 and V is TRBV5-1; unclear D gene. CDR1 is SGHRS, CDR2 YFSETQ, per germline. V was pared by 4 bases and J by 5 bases, with 12 bases between. CDR3 size: 13 residues.